This T cell receptor (beta chain) was observed in a study of blood T cell repertoires in COVID-19. The CDR3 is made up of 20 amino acids. Per the original data handling: The assay estimated nucleated cells by amplifying reference gene primers. The table came from immunoSEQ multiplex PCR; TCRdb's copy has only in-frame clones and leaves some out. V, J and clone size are those of that table, while D and trimming were read from the DNA. The data show 250,000 or so clones, with 88% seen just once and 3.1% held by the top ten. The sequenced sample consisted of PBMCs or T cells enriched from blood (not recorded which). This TCR was recovered from a woman aged 40 to 50 who had been exposed to COVID-19. The V and J genes are TRBV21-1 and TRBJ2-2; the table's D call of TRBD2 was not tested on the DNA. TRBV21-1 is flagged as a pseudogene. CDR3: CASSKAGNSGTHPNTGELFF. The CDR3 DNA reads TGTGCCAGCAGCAAAGCGGGGAATAGCGGGACCCACCCGAACACCGGGGAGCTGTTTTTT.